These T cell receptor beta chains were read from a single sample in a study of regulatory T cells in long-lasting Graves disease. TCRdb used MiXCR to reprocess the multiplex PCR reads, holding one entry per CDR3 protein. The sample lists fewer than 400,000 distinct CDR3 sequences; around 20% were seen once. The sequenced sample was peripheral blood mononuclear cells (PBMCs), obtained when the disease was refractory, from a patient treated with antithyroid drugs. Receptors were obtained from a female donor with Graves disease. Both conserved end residues are part of each CDR3. The order of the fields is D gene, J gene, clone size, V gene, CDR3 DNA, CDR3 protein. A D gene is named only where the DNA matches it firmly. Clone size, where shown, is once, few, many, or a class for clones that have expanded.

.	TRBJ1-5	many	TRBV2	TGTGCCAGCCGGGGTAGGGGTCAGCCCCAGCATTTT	CASRGRGQPQHF
TRBD1	TRBJ2-7	many	TRBV28	TGTGCCAGCAGTTTCGCAGGGGGCGCATCCTACGAGCAGTACTTC	CASSFAGGASYEQYF
TRBD1	TRBJ2-7	.	TRBV5-4	TGTGCCAGCAGCTTGTTTACAGGGGTTAACTACGAGCAGTACTTC	CASSLFTGVNYEQYF
TRBD2	TRBJ2-2	many	TRBV6-1	TGTGCCAGCAGTGAACGTAGCGGGAGGTACACCGGGGAGCTGTTTTTT	CASSERSGRYTGELFF
TRBD1	TRBJ2-7	few	TRBV20-1	TGCAGTGCTAGTGGGGACAGGGGGCTCTACGAGCAGTACTTC	CSASGDRGLYEQYF
.	TRBJ2-7	many	TRBV19	TGTGCCAGTATGGGACAGCGGGACTACGAGCAGTACTTC	CASMGQRDYEQYF
.	TRBJ2-6	.	TRBV6-2/TRBV6-3	TGTGCCAGCAGTTCAGGGTATCGCTCTGGGGCCAACGTCCTGACTTTC	CASSSGYRSGANVLTF
.	TRBJ1-5	.	TRBV19	TGTGCCAGTAATCCTGTGTTGGGGAGCAATCAGCCCCAGCATTTT	CASNPVLGSNQPQHF
.	TRBJ2-3	few	TRBV29-1	TGCAGCGTTTCTCAATTTTCCACAGATACGCAGTATTTT	CSVSQFSTDTQYF
.	TRBJ1-5	few	TRBV6-1	TGTGCCAGCACCACTATTAGCAATCAGCCCCAGCATTTT	CASTTISNQPQHF
.	TRBJ1-4	.	TRBV4-2	TGTGCCAGCAGCCAAGAGGGCAGGACTAATGAAAAACTGTTTTTT	CASSQEGRTNEKLFF
.	TRBJ1-1	many	TRBV7-2	TGTGCCAGCAGCCTTCGGGTACAGGTGAACACTGAAGCTTTCTTT	CASSLRVQVNTEAFF
TRBD2	TRBJ2-7	.	TRBV2	TGTGCCGGCATGGGGACTAGCAACGAGCAGTACTTC	CAGMGTSNEQYF
.	TRBJ2-4	.	TRBV4-3	TGCGCCAGCAGCCAAGAGAGGACACTCCTCGGGTTTAACATTCAGTACTTC	CASSQERTLLGFNIQYF
.	TRBJ2-3	.	TRBV2	TGTGCCAGCAGTGGCCCTGGGAGCGGACCTGAGGGCTACACAGATACGCAGTATTTT	CASSGPGSGPEGYTDTQYF
.	TRBJ1-6	few	TRBV19	TGTGCCAGTAGTAACGGTTTTAATTCACCCCTCCACTTT	CASSNGFNSPLHF
TRBD1	TRBJ2-7	many	TRBV6-2/TRBV6-3	TGTGCCAGCAGCGCCGGGACAGCCTACGAGCAGTACTTC	CASSAGTAYEQYF
.	TRBJ2-7	.	TRBV2	TGTGCCGGAAGACTAGTAGAGGACTACGAGCAGTACTTC	CAGRLVEDYEQYF
TRBD1	TRBJ2-2	few	TRBV10-3	TGTGCCATCAGTATTCGGACAGGGGAAACCGGGGAGCTGTTTTTT	CAISIRTGETGELFF
.	TRBJ1-1	.	TRBV20-1	TGCAGTGCTACCAGGGCGGGCACTGAAGCTTTCTTT	CSATRAGTEAFF
TRBD1	TRBJ2-5	few	TRBV19	TGTGCCAGTAGCGACAGGGTGGAGACCCAGTACTTC	CASSDRVETQYF
.	TRBJ2-5	.	TRBV20-1	TGCAGTGCCGCCCTAATCAGGGTCTTCCAAGAGACCCAGTACTTC	CSAALIRVFQETQYF
.	TRBJ2-4	.	TRBV20-1	TGCAGTGCTACCGGGCCATTTCCGGCCAAAAACATTCAGTACTTC	CSATGPFPAKNIQYF
TRBD1	TRBJ1-4	many	TRBV28	TGTGCCAGCAGTTCAGAGGGGGGGGACAGAAGCGAAAAACTGTTTTTT	CASSSEGGDRSEKLFF
TRBD1	TRBJ2-7	few	TRBV3-1	TGTGCCAGCAGCCAAGAAAGGACAGGAGTCTACGAGCAGTACTTC	CASSQERTGVYEQYF
TRBD2	TRBJ2-7	.	TRBV29-1	TGCAGCGTTGAAGGGTCCCAGGCAGCGGGAGGGTACGAGCAGTACTTC	CSVEGSQAAGGYEQYF
.	TRBJ1-1	few	TRBV14	TGTGCCAGCAGCCAATCCCTGGGGACGGTAAACACTGAAGCTTTCTTT	CASSQSLGTVNTEAFF
TRBD1	TRBJ2-5	few	TRBV9	TGTGCCAGCAGCGTCGACCCACAGGGGGCCGTGAGAGAGACCCAGTACTTC	CASSVDPQGAVRETQYF
TRBD1	TRBJ2-5	.	TRBV6-1	TGTGCCAGCAGTACTCCGGGACAGGGGCCAAAGACCCAGTACTTC	CASSTPGQGPKTQYF
.	TRBJ2-7	few	TRBV19	TGTGCCAGTAGTACCAGCGGCGCCTACGAGCAGTACTTC	CASSTSGAYEQYF
TRBD2	TRBJ2-7	many	TRBV7-9	TGTGCCAGCAGCCGGAAGAGAGCGGGACCTTCCTACGAGCAGTACTTC	CASSRKRAGPSYEQYF
TRBD1	TRBJ2-7	.	TRBV19	TGTGCCAGTAGTATGGGGACAGGGGTCTACGAGCAGTACTTC	CASSMGTGVYEQYF
TRBD2	TRBJ2-7	many	TRBV27	TGTGCCAGCAGTTGGGCGGGAGGACCCTTCTACGAGCAGTACTTC	CASSWAGGPFYEQYF
TRBD1	TRBJ2-3	few	TRBV2	TGTGCCAGCAGTGGGGACAGGGGGCCCCTGGGCACAGATACGCAGTATTTT	CASSGDRGPLGTDTQYF
.	TRBJ2-7	many	TRBV20-1	TGCAGTGCCATCGTCGACACGATCAGCTCCTACGAGCAGTACTTC	CSAIVDTISSYEQYF
.	TRBJ1-2	many	TRBV27	TGTGCCAGCAGTTTTTCAGTCAGGAGGGACGATACTAACTATGGCTACACCTTC	CASSFSVRRDDTNYGYTF
TRBD2	TRBJ2-7	.	TRBV13	TGTGCCAGCAGTCCGGCAGGAGCGGGAGACTACGAGCAGTACTTC	CASSPAGAGDYEQYF
TRBD2	TRBJ2-1	.	TRBV2	TGTGCCAGCAGTAGGGGACTAGCTCACGACTACAATGAGCAGTTCTTC	CASSRGLAHDYNEQFF